This T cell receptor beta chain was retrieved from a study of beta chain features in type 1 diabetes. Looking at the study overall: Patients looked much like healthy donors when it came to age, gender and cell yields.

Isolated RNA was reverse transcribed in full, so expressed TCRB transcripts were sequenced. Using immunoSEQ multiplex PCR, the repertoire was profiled, and TCRdb retains in-frame clones only, with some absent. This sample has over 700,000 clones, with roughly 15% found just once. V was shortened by 1 base and J by 0 bases, with 13 bases between the two germline ends. CDR1 and CDR2 from the germline V gene are SGHVT and SQSDAQ. CDR3 size: 16 residues. General study results and limits: For patients, the naive, central memory and Treg TCRB repertoires appeared more alike than for healthy donors. Type 1 diabetes patients showed a moderate but significant shortening of TCRB CDR3s in all four CD4+ subsets.

A word on this clone: The antigen is unknown.

Averaging roughly 120 mL, one heparinised blood draw was given by each donor. This receptor was identified in a woman between 18 and 29 years old in good health. Sequencing was carried out using naive CD4+ T cells from blood. The chain joins TRBV7-4 to TRBJ2-7, with TRBD2 as a possible D gene (6 bases). CDR3 in amino acids: CASSLVGREISYEQYF. The CDR3 nucleotides are TGTGCCAGCAGCTTAGTTGGCCGGGAGATCTCCTACGAGCAGTACTTC.